This TCR beta chain was identified during a study of T cells in Graves' hyperthyroidism and ophthalmopathy. The CDR3 runs 15 residues. Trimming removed 6 bases from V and 4 bases from J; junction bases left unmatched: 10. This clonotype was counted many times. Amplification of TCR beta CDR3 regions used RNA as the template. TCR CDR3 underwent first-round RT-PCR with the HTBI primer set. TCRdb re-called the multiplex PCR reads through MiXCR, storing one row per CDR3 protein. The data hold some 550,000 distinct CDR3 sequences, with less than 25% observed a single time. The sequence was collected from a man aged 18 to 29 with Graves' hyperthyroidism. Sequenced: blood. The V gene is TRBV12-3 or TRBV12-4, the J gene TRBJ2-3, with TRBD2 matching 7 bases. The CDR3 spells CASRPPGGGADTQYF. The CDR3 DNA is TGTGCCAGCAGACCACCCGGGGGAGGGGCAGATACGCAGTATTTT.